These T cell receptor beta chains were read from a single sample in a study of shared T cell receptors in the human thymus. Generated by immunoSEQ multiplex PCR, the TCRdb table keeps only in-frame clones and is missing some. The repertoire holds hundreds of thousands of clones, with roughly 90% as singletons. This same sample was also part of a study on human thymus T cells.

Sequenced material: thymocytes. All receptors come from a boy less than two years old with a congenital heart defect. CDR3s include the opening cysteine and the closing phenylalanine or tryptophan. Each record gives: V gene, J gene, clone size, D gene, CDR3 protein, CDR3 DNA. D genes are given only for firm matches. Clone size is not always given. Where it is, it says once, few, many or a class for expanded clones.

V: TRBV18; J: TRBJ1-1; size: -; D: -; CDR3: CASSPGAWTEAFF; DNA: TGTGCCAGCTCGCCCGGTGCGTGGACTGAAGCTTTCTTT
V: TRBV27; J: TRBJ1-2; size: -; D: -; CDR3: CASSLSQGMKFNYGYTF; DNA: TGTGCCAGCAGTTTAAGCCAGGGAATGAAGTTTAACTATGGCTACACCTTC
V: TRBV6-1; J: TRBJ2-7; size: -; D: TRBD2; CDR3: CASSDPTSGRGASLLEQYF; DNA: TGTGCCAGCAGTGACCCAACTAGCGGGAGGGGGGCATCCCTACTCGAGCAGTACTTC
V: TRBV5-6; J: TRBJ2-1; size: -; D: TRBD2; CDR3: CASSPGLAGGQADEQFF; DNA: TGTGCCAGCAGCCCGGGACTAGCGGGAGGGCAGGCAGATGAGCAGTTCTTC
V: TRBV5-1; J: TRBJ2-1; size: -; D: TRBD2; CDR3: CASSLDREGPYNEQFF; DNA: TGCGCCAGCAGCTTGGATCGGGAGGGCCCCTACAATGAGCAGTTCTTC
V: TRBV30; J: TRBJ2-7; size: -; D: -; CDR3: CAWSFAAASYEQYF; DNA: TGTGCCTGGAGTTTTGCAGCGGCCTCCTACGAGCAGTACTTC
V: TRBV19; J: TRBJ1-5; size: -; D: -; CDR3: CATDSFNQPQHF; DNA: TGTGCCACTGACAGTTTTAATCAGCCCCAGCATTTT
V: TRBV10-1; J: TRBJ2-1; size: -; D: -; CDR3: CASSDNRREQFF; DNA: TGCGCCAGCAGTGATAACCGTCGGGAGCAGTTCTTC
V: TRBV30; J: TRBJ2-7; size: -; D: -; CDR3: CAWSTGGFRGEQYF; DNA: TGTGCCTGGAGTACCGGAGGGTTCCGGGGGGAGCAGTACTTC
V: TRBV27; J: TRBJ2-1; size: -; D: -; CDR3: CASSQIKAGIYNEQFF; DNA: TGTGCCAGCAGTCAGATTAAGGCAGGGATCTACAATGAGCAGTTCTTC
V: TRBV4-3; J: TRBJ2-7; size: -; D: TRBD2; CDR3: CASSQETGTSGLSYEQYF; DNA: TGCGCCAGCAGCCAAGAAACTGGGACTAGCGGGTTGAGTTACGAGCAGTACTTC
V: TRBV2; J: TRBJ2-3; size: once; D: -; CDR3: CASTLNLRGKTTDTQYF; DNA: TGTGCCAGCACTCTTAATCTCCGAGGAAAAACCACAGATACGCAGTATTTT
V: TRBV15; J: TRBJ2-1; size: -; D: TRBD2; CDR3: CATLLAGGYNEQFF; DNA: TGTGCCACGCTTCTAGCGGGAGGGTACAATGAGCAGTTCTTC
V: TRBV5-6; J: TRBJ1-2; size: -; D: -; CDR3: CASSRPTSHYGYTF; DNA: TGTGCCAGCAGTCGCCCCACGAGTCACTATGGCTACACCTTC
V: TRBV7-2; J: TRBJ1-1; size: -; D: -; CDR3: CASNRDPEAFF; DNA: TGTGCCAGTAACAGGGATCCTGAAGCTTTCTTT
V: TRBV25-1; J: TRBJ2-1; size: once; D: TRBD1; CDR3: CATLTGSYNEQFF; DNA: TGTGCCACCTTGACAGGGTCCTACAATGAGCAGTTCTTC
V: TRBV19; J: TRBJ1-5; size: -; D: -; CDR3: CASTPQGYSNQPQHF; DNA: TGTGCCAGTACGCCGCAGGGGTATAGCAATCAGCCCCAGCATTTT
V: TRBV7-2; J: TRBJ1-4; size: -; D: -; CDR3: CASSLPDSGPEKLFF; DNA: TGTGCCAGCAGCTTACCGGACAGTGGGCCGGAAAAACTGTTTTTT
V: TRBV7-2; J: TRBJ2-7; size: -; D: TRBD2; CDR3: CASSSGASGVSSYEQYF; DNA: TGTGCCAGCAGCTCGGGGGCTAGCGGGGTTAGCTCCTACGAGCAGTACTTC
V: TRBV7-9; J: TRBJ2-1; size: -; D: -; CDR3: CASSCTSVPYNEQFF; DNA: TGTGCCAGCAGCTGCACTAGTGTCCCCTACAATGAGCAGTTCTTC
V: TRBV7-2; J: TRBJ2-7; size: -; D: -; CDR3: CASSPTRTYEQYF; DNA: TGTGCCAGCAGCCCGACTAGAACCTACGAGCAGTACTTC
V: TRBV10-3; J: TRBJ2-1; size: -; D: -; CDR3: CAISDLAFSYNEQFF; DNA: TGTGCCATCAGTGATTTGGCTTTCTCCTACAATGAGCAGTTCTTC
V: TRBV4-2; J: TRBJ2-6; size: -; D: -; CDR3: CASSHLAEAGTQRPSGANVLTF; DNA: TGTGCCAGCAGCCACCTCGCGGAAGCCGGGACTCAAAGACCCTCTGGGGCCAACGTCCTGACTTTC
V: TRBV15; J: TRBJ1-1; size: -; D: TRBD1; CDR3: CATTQVGQGNETAEAFF; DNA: TGTGCCACCACACAAGTGGGACAGGGGAACGAGACGGCTGAAGCTTTCTTT
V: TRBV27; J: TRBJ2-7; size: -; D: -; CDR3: CASSPHRAPNYEQYF; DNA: TGTGCCAGCAGTCCGCACAGGGCGCCCAACTACGAGCAGTACTTC
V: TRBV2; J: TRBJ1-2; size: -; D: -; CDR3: CASSEIAGRYGYTF; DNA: TGTGCCAGCAGTGAAATCGCAGGGCGCTATGGCTACACCTTC
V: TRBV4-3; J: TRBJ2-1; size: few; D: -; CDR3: CASSQEASSGDSSYNEQFF; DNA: TGCGCCAGCAGCCAAGAGGCGAGTTCGGGAGATTCCTCCTACAATGAGCAGTTCTTC
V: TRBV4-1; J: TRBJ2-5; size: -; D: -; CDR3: CASSQAYSGETQYF; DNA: TGCGCCAGCAGCCAAGCCTACAGTGGCGAGACCCAGTACTTC
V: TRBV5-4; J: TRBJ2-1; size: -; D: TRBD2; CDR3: CASSLDGGTSGRAQDEQFF; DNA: TGTGCCAGCAGCTTGGACGGAGGGACTAGCGGGAGGGCCCAGGATGAGCAGTTCTTC
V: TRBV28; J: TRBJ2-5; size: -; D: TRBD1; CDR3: CASSPEGGQGAGETQYF; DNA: TGTGCCAGCAGTCCCGAGGGAGGACAGGGGGCGGGGGAGACCCAGTACTTC
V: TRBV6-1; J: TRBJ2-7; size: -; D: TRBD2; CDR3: CASSDHPGGDEQYF; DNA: TGTGCCAGCAGTGACCATCCGGGAGGGGACGAGCAGTACTTC
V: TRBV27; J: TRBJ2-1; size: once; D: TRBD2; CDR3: CASSLGGQDEQFF; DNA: TGTGCCAGCAGTTTGGGAGGGCAGGATGAGCAGTTCTTC
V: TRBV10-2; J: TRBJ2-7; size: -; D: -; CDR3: CASSAGSSDEQYF; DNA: TGCGCCAGCAGTGCGGGGTCTAGCGACGAGCAGTACTTC
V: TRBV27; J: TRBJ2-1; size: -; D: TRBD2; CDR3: CASSLHSGRGDEQFF; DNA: TGTGCCAGCAGTTTACATAGCGGGAGAGGTGATGAGCAGTTCTTC
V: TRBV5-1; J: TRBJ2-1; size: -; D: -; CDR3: CASSGRKGTSYNEQFF; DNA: TGCGCCAGCAGTGGGAGGAAAGGGACCTCCTACAATGAGCAGTTCTTC
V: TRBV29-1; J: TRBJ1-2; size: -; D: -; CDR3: CSVPQGFYGYTF; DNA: TGCAGCGTTCCTCAGGGTTTTTATGGCTACACCTTC
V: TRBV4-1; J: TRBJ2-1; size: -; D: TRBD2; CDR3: CASSQLSGRSYNEQFF; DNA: TGCGCCAGCAGCCAGCTTAGCGGGAGGTCTTACAATGAGCAGTTCTTC
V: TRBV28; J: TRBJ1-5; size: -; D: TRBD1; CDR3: CASSRGTGGHQPQHF; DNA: TGTGCCAGCAGCCGAGGGACAGGGGGTCATCAGCCCCAGCATTTT
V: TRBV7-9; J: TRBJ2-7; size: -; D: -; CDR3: CASSRRGAHDEQYF; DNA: TGTGCCAGCAGCCGTCGGGGGGCTCACGACGAGCAGTACTTC
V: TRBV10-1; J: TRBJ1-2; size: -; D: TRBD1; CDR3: CASSESGGQGFYGYTF; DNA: TGCGCCAGCAGTGAGTCGGGGGGACAGGGGTTCTATGGCTACACCTTC
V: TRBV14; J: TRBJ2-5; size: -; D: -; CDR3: CASSSLEETQYF; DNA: TGTGCCAGCAGCTCATTGGAGGAGACCCAGTACTTC
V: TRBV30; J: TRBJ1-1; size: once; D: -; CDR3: CAWSVRWQATEAFF; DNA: TGTGCCTGGAGTGTACGGTGGCAGGCCACTGAAGCTTTCTTT